This TCR beta chain appears in the sequencing data of a study of blood T cell repertoires in COVID-19. The overall study: T cells, B-cell-depleted T cells, or PBMCs provided the cDNA or gDNA that served as material.

The method was immunoSEQ multiplex PCR; TCRdb's version includes in-frame clones alone and lacks a portion of them. The sample records more than 110,000 clones, around 80% being singletons. The germline gives CDR1 SGHAT, CDR2 FQDESV (reference sequence). The CDR3 is 15 residues long. Between the trimmed V and J ends, which lost 3 bases and 0 bases, there was a span of 11 bases. This clonotype was obtained from a woman older than 75 with active or convalescent COVID-19. The sample comprised peripheral blood. This chain connects TRBV11-1 to TRBJ2-5; D is possibly TRBD1 (6 bases). CDR3 protein: CASSFQGSNQETQYF. CDR3 nucleotide sequence: TGTGCCAGCAGCTTCCAGGGGTCCAACCAAGAGACCCAGTACTTC.